These T cell receptor beta chains were read from a single sample in a study of blood T cells in healthy people across ages. MiXCR was run by TCRdb on the 5' RACE reads, yielding one entry per CDR3 protein. The sample records some 1 million distinct CDR3 sequences, less than 50% being singletons. Sequencing used blood. These receptors were collected from a woman between 55 and 75 years old in good health. Both conserved end residues are trimmed from each CDR3. Each record gives: V gene, J gene, CDR3 protein.

V gene: TRBV27
J gene: TRBJ2-7
CDR3 protein: ASSVNRQREQY

V gene: TRBV7-9
J gene: TRBJ1-2
CDR3 protein: ASSLENLGNYGYT

V gene: TRBV20-1
J gene: TRBJ2-5
CDR3 protein: SARKITRGTQY

V gene: TRBV11-2
J gene: TRBJ1-1
CDR3 protein: ASSGDGGTEAF

V gene: TRBV2
J gene: TRBJ2-7
CDR3 protein: ASSAPTSGRAYEQY

V gene: TRBV20-1
J gene: TRBJ1-5
CDR3 protein: SAREPLGELINQPQH

V gene: TRBV7-8
J gene: TRBJ2-1
CDR3 protein: ASSPTPGLNNNEQF

V gene: TRBV11-2
J gene: TRBJ2-2
CDR3 protein: ASSRMASGRRVDGELF

V gene: TRBV6-5
J gene: TRBJ1-5
CDR3 protein: VSRRRGEQPQH

V gene: TRBV6-2/TRBV6-3
J gene: TRBJ2-1
CDR3 protein: ASSYGTSAGSYNEQF

V gene: TRBV15
J gene: TRBJ1-5
CDR3 protein: ATSWGQSNQPQH

V gene: TRBV10-3
J gene: TRBJ2-7
CDR3 protein: AIAASYEQY

V gene: TRBV12-3/TRBV12-4
J gene: TRBJ2-5
CDR3 protein: ASSYKATRGYQGTQY

V gene: TRBV12-5
J gene: TRBJ2-5
CDR3 protein: ASGPDGKETQY